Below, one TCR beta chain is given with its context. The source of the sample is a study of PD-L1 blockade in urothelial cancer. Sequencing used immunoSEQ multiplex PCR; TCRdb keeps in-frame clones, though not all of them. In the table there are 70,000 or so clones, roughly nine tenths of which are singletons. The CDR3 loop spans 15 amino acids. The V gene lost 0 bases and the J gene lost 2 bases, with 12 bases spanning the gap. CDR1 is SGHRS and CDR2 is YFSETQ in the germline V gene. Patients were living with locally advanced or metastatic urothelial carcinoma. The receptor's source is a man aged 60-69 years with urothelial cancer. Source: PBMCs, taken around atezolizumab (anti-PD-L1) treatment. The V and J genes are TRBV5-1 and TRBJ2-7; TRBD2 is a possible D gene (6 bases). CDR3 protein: CASSLVAGNTYEQYF. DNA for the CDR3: TGCGCCAGCAGCTTGGTTGCGGGAAACACCTACGAGCAGTACTTC.